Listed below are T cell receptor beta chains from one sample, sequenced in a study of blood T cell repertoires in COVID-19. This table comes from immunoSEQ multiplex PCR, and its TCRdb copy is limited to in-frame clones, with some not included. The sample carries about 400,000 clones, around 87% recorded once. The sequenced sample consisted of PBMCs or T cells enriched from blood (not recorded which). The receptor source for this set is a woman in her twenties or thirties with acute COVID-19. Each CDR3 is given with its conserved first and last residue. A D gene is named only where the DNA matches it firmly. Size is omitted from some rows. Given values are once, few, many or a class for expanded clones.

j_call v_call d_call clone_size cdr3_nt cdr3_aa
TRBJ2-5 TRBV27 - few TGTGCCAGCAGTTCAGGATATCAAGAGACCCAGTACTTC CASSSGYQETQYF
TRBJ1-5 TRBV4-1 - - TGCGCCAGCAGCGCTTGGGGCGGGGAGGGGGGAGGACAGCCCCAGCATTTT CASSAWGGEGGGQPQHF
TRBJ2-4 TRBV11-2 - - TGTGCCAGCAGCTTTGGACAGAACATTCAGTACTTC CASSFGQNIQYF
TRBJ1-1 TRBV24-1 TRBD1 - TGTGCCACCAGTGACTCGACAGGGACGGGTAAGGCTTTCTTT CATSDSTGTGKAFF
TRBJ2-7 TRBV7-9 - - TGTGCCAGCAGCATTGGGCAGGGGAAAACCTACGAGCAGTACTTC CASSIGQGKTYEQYF
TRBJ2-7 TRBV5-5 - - TGTGCCAGCAGTCCCCAGGGCTATCCGCAGCAGTACTTC CASSPQGYPQQYF
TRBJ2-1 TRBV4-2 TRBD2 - TGTGCCAGCAGCCAAGGGACTAGCGGTAACAATGAGCAGTTCTTC CASSQGTSGNNEQFF
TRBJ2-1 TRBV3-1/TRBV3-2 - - TGTGCCAGCAGCCAAGATGCGGGGAAAGACAATGAGCAGTTCTTC CASSQDAGKDNEQFF
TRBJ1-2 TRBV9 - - TGTGCCAGCAGCGACGGGGTTGTCGGCAATGGCTACACCTTC CASSDGVVGNGYTF
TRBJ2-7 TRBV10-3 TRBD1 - TGTGCCATCAGCAAACAGGGGGCCAACGAGCAGTACTTC CAISKQGANEQYF
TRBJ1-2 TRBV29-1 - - TGCAGCGTTTTCAGGGTGAACTATGGCTACACCTTC CSVFRVNYGYTF
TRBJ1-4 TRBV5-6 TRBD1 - TGTGCCAGCAGCTTGTTTACTGTGGACAGGGTACATGAAAAACTGTTTTTT CASSLFTVDRVHEKLFF
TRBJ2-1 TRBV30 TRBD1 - TGTGCCTGGGGTCCGGGACAGGGCCCCTACAATGAGCAGTTCTTC CAWGPGQGPYNEQFF
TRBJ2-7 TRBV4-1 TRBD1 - TGCGCCAGCAGCCACCCGGGACAGGGAACCTACGAGCAGTACTTC CASSHPGQGTYEQYF
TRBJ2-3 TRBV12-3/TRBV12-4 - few TGTGCCAGCAGCGGGGAAAACACAGATACGCAGTATTTT CASSGENTDTQYF
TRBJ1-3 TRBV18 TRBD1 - TGTGCCAGCTCCGTGGACAGGGGAAACACCATATATTTT CASSVDRGNTIYF
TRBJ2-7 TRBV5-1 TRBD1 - TGCGCCAGCAGCTCCCGGGACAGGGGCTACGAGCAGTACTTC CASSSRDRGYEQYF
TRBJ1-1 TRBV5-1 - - TGCGCCAGCAGCACCGAGACTGGAGGTCCCACTGAAGCTTTCTTT CASSTETGGPTEAFF
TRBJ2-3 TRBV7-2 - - TGTGCCAGCAGCTTTGGTGGGGGCCCAGATACGCAGTATTTT CASSFGGGPDTQYF
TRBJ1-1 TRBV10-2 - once TGCGCCAGCAGTGTCTTACTCTACACTGAAGCTTTCTTT CASSVLLYTEAFF
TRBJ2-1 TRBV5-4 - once TGTGCCAGCAGCTTTAGTTCGGATTCGCGGAAGTTCTTC CASSFSSDSRKFF
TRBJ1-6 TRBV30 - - TGTGCCTGGAGCGCCGAAAGATTTCCAAACACGCCTAATTCACCCCTCCACTTT CAWSAERFPNTPNSPLHF
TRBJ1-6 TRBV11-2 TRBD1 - TGTGCCAGCAGCTTATCACAGGGGCATTCACCCCTCCACTTT CASSLSQGHSPLHF
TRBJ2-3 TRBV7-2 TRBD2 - TGTGCCAGCAGCTTAGAAATAGCGGGGGGCCCAGATACGCAGTATTTT CASSLEIAGGPDTQYF
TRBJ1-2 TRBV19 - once TGTGCCAGTAAAAGACAGAACTATGGCTACACCTTC CASKRQNYGYTF
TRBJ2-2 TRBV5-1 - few TGCGCCAGCAGCTTAGGGGTATTTGCCGCCGGGGAGCTGTTTTTT CASSLGVFAAGELFF
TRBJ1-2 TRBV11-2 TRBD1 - TGTGCCAGCAGCTCCGGGACAGGAAATGGCTACACCTTC CASSSGTGNGYTF
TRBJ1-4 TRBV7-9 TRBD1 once TGTGCCAGCAGCGAGGGACAGCCGGGGGAAAAACTGTTTTTT CASSEGQPGEKLFF
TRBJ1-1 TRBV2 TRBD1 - TGTGCCAGCAGCGGACAGGGGATTGGGAACACTGAAGCTTTCTTT CASSGQGIGNTEAFF
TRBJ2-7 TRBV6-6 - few TGTGCCAGCAGTTACCAAGCGGGCTACGAGCAGTACTTC CASSYQAGYEQYF
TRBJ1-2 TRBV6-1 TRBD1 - TGTGCCAGCAGAGAAGGACAGGGCCAGTCCTATGGCTACACCTTC CASREGQGQSYGYTF
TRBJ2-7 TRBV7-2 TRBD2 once TGTGCCAGCAGCTTACGGGGGGGCGGGTCCTACGAGCAGTACTTC CASSLRGGGSYEQYF
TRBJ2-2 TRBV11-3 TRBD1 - TGTGCCAGCAGTTTCGGACAGGGGGCTCTCACCGGGGAGCTGTTTTTT CASSFGQGALTGELFF
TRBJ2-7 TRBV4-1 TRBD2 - TGCGCCAGCAGCCCCGGGACTAGCGGCTACGAGCAGTACTTC CASSPGTSGYEQYF
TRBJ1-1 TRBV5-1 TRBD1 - TGCGCCAGCAGCCCCGGGACAGAGAACACTGAAGCTTTCTTT CASSPGTENTEAFF
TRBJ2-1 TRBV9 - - TGTGCCAGCAGCGTAGTCCCCGGGGGTTCCTACAATGAGCAGTTCTTC CASSVVPGGSYNEQFF
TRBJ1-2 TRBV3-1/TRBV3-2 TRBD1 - TGTGCCAGCAGCCATCACACCTCACAGGGGCGCGGGGTATTTGGCTACACCTTC CASSHHTSQGRGVFGYTF
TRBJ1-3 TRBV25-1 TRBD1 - TGTGCCAGCAGTGACCTACAGGGGGCGCAGGCTGGAAACACCATATATTTT CASSDLQGAQAGNTIYF
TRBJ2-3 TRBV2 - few TGTGCCAGTACGGAAGGAGAGTGGGCAGATACGCAGTATTTT CASTEGEWADTQYF
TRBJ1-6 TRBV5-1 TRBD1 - TGCGCCAGCAGCTTGCAGGGGGGACGGTATAATTCACCCCTCCACTTT CASSLQGGRYNSPLHF
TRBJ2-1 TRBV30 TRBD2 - TGTGCCTGCAATATACGGGGGGAACCGTTCAGGAAAGGGCAGTTCTTC CACNIRGEPFRKGQFF
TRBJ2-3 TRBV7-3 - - TGTGCCAGCAGCTTAAAACCGGCTAACGAGGGTGATACGCAGTATTTT CASSLKPANEGDTQYF
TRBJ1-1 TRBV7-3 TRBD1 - TGTGCCAGCAGCCTAGGGACAGGGGAAGCTTTCTTT CASSLGTGEAFF
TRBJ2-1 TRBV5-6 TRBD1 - TGTGCCAGCAGCGGACAGGGCAATGAGCAGTTCTTC CASSGQGNEQFF
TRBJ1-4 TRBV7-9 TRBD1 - TGTGCCAGCAGCTCATCAGGGGGCCGCGGTGAAAAACTGTTTTTT CASSSSGGRGEKLFF
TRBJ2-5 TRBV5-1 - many TGCGCCAGCAGCCGCGCAGGTGAGGAGACCCAGTACTTC CASSRAGEETQYF
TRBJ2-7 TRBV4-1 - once TGCGCCAGCAGCCTCCATAAGGACAGTCGGGAGCAGTACTTC CASSLHKDSREQYF
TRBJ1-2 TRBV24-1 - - TGTGCCACCAGTGACACCAACACTCTGGAGTATGGCTACACCTTC CATSDTNTLEYGYTF
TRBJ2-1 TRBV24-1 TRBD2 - TGTGCCACCAGTGATCAGCGGGGGGGGTCCTACAATGAGCAGTTCTTC CATSDQRGGSYNEQFF
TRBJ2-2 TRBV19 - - TGTGCCAGTAGACCAATAGCCGTCGGGGAGCTGTTTTTT CASRPIAVGELFF
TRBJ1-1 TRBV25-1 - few TGTGCCAGCAGTGAACACAGCATGAACACTGAAGCTTTCTTT CASSEHSMNTEAFF
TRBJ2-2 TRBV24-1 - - TGTGCCACCAGCTCATCAGGGAAATTAAACACCGGGGAGCTGTTTTTT CATSSSGKLNTGELFF
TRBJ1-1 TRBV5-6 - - TGTGCCAGCAGCTTGGCAGAGAACACTGAAGCTTTCTTT CASSLAENTEAFF
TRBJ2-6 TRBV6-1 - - TGTGCCAGCAGTGAAGCACTAGCCAACGTCCTGACTTTC CASSEALANVLTF
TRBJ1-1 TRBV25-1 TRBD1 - TGTGCCAGCAGTGCTCAGGGGGACAGGGCTTTCTTT CASSAQGDRAFF
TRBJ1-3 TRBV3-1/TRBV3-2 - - TGTGCCAGCAGCCACCAGGGCTCTGGAAACACCATATATTTT CASSHQGSGNTIYF
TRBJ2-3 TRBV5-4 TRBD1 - TGTGCCAGCAGCTTGACAGGGGCCCCCACAACGCAGTATTTT CASSLTGAPTTQYF
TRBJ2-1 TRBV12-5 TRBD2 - TGTGCTAGTGGTTTGTTCGAGCGGGGGGGCCCTGAGCAGTTCTTC CASGLFERGGPEQFF
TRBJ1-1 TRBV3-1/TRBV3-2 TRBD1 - TGTGCCAGCAGCCAAGGTTCAGGGGGTATCACTGAAGCTTTCTTT CASSQGSGGITEAFF